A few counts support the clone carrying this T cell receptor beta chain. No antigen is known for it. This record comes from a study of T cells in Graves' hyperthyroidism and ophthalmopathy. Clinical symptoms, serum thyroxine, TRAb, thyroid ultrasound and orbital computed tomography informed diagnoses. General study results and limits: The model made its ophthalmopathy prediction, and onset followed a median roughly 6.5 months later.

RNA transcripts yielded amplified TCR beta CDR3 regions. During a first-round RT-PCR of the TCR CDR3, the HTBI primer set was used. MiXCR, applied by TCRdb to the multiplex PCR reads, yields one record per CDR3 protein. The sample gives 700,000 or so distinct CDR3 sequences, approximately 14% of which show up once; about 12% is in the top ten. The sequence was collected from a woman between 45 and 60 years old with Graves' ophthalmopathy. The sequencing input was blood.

CDR3 DNA sequence: TGCAGTGCTAGAGTGGGACATTCCTACGAGCAGTACTTC. Its translation is CSARVGHSYEQYF. V is TRBV20-1 and J is TRBJ2-7; weak D call: TRBD1 (6 bases). The CDR3 covers 13 residues. Germline CDR1 DFQATT, CDR2 SNEGSKA (reference sequence). The V end lost 1 base, the J end lost 1 base, and 8 bases lay between the germline ends.